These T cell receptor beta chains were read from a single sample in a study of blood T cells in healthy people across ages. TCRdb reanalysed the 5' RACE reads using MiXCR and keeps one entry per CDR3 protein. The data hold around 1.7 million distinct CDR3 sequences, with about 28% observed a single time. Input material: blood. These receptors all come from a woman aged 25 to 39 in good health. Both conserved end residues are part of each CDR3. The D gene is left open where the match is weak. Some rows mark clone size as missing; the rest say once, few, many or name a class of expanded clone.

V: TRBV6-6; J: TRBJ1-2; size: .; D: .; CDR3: CASSYIGGGYTF; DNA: TGTGCCAGCAGTTATATCGGGGGAGGCTACACCTTC
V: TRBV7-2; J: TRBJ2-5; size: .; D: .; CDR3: CASSLAPGTQETQYF; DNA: TGTGCCAGCAGCTTAGCGCCCGGAACCCAAGAGACCCAGTACTTC
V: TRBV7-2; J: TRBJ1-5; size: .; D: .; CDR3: CASSPQQGFVYQPQHF; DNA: TGTGCCAGCAGCCCGCAACAGGGTTTTGTTTATCAGCCCCAGCATTTT
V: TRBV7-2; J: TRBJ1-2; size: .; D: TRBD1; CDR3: CASSLDATGGDGYTF; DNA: TGTGCCAGCAGCTTAGACGCGACAGGGGGGGATGGCTACACCTTC
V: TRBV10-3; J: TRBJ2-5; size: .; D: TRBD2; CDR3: CACSGSGGASETQYF; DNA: TGTGCATGCAGTGGGAGCGGGGGGGCCTCGGAGACCCAGTACTTC
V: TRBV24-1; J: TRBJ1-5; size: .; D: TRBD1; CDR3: CATSVPGTGNQPQHF; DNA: TGTGCCACCAGTGTTCCCGGGACAGGAAATCAGCCCCAGCATTTT
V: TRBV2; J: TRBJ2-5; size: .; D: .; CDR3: CASSVDDQETQYF; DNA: TGTGCCAGCAGTGTAGATGACCAAGAGACCCAGTACTTC
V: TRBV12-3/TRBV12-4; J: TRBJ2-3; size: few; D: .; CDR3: CASLRAVRGLDTQYF; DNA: TGTGCCAGCCTTAGGGCGGTGCGGGGATTGGATACGCAGTATTTT
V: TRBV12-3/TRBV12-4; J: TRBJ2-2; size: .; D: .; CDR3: CASSLLDRVSLGVGELFF; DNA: TGTGCCAGCAGTTTATTGGATCGTGTCTCCCTCGGGGTCGGGGAGCTGTTTTTT
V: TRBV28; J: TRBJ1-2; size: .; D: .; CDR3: CASRLRQYGYTF; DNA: TGTGCCAGCAGGCTCCGACAGTATGGCTACACCTTC
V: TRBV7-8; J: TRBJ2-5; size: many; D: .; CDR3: CASSLLTGYQETQYF; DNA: TGTGCCAGCAGCTTATTGACAGGTTACCAAGAGACCCAGTACTTC
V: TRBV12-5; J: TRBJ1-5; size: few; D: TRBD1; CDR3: CASGVGTGTEGQPQHF; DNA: TGTGCTAGTGGTGTCGGGACAGGGACGGAGGGACAGCCCCAGCATTTT
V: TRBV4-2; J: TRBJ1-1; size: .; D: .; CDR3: CASSQIDNTEAFF; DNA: TGTGCCAGCAGCCAGATAGATAACACTGAAGCTTTCTTT
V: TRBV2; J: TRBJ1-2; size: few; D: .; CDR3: CASSERGSYGNTF; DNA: TGTGCCAGCAGTGAGCGGGGAAGCTATGGCAACACCTTC
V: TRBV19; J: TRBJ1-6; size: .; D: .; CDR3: CASSTGAADPPLPLHF; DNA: TGTGCCAGCTCCACCGGGGCGGCGGACCCTCCTCTACCCCTCCACTTT
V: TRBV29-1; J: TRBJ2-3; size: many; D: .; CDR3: CSVEGQRTKTDTQYF; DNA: TGCAGCGTTGAAGGTCAACGGACCAAGACGGATACGCAGTATTTT
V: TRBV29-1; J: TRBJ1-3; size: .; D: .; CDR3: CSVGTNSGNTIYF; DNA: TGCAGCGTTGGGACCAACTCTGGAAACACCATATATTTT
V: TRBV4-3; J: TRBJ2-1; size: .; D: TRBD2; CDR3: CASSRPTSGTHEQFF; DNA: TGCGCCAGCAGCCGACCGACTAGCGGGACGCATGAGCAGTTCTTC
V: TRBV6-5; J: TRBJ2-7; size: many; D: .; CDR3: CASSYGLGSYEQYF; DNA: TGTGCCAGCAGTTACGGTCTTGGCTCCTACGAGCAGTACTTC
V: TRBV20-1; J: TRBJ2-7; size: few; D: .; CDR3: CSARDRARISYEQYF; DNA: TGCAGTGCTAGAGATCGAGCTCGCATTTCCTACGAGCAGTACTTC
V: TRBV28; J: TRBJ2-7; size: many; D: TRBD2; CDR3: CASTLTGGDEQYF; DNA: TGTGCCAGCACCCTTACTGGGGGGGACGAGCAGTACTTC
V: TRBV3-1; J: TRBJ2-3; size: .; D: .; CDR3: CASSQLGAGTQYF; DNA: TGTGCCAGCAGCCAACTAGGGGCAGGTACGCAGTATTTT
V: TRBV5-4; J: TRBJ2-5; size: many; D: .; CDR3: CASSPGVFQETQYF; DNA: TGTGCCAGCAGCCCAGGGGTCTTCCAAGAGACCCAGTACTTC
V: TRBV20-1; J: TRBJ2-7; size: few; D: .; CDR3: CSAAPGRQGGDEQYF; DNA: TGCAGTGCTGCTCCGGGGCGACAGGGAGGCGACGAGCAGTACTTC
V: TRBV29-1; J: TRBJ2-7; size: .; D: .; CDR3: CSVEGLVGPISYEQYF; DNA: TGCAGCGTTGAAGGACTAGTGGGACCTATCTCCTACGAGCAGTACTTC
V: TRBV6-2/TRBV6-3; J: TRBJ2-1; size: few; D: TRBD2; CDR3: CASSYSLAGVDEQFF; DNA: TGTGCCAGCAGTTACAGCTTAGCGGGAGTTGATGAGCAGTTCTTC
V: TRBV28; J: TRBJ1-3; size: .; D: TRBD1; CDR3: CASSLPGQGKGNTIYF; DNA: TGTGCCAGCAGCCTACCGGGACAGGGAAAAGGAAACACCATATATTTT
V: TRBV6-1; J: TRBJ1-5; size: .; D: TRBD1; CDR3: CASRALRDSELRNQPQHF; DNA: TGTGCCAGCAGGGCCCTTCGGGACAGTGAGCTGAGGAATCAGCCCCAGCATTTT
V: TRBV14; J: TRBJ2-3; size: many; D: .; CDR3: CASSQVSATIGADTQYF; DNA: TGTGCCAGCAGCCAAGTCTCAGCTACCATTGGGGCAGATACGCAGTATTTT
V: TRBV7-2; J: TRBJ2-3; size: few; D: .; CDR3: CASSQYRADTQYF; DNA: TGTGCCAGCAGCCAGTACAGGGCCGATACGCAGTATTTT
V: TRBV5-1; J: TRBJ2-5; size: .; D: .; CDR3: CASSPDLYSGTQYF; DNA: TGCGCCAGCAGCCCCGACCTATATTCTGGGACCCAGTACTTC
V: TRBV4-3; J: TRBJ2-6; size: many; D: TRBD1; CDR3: CASSQARGRTSGANVLTF; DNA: TGCGCCAGCAGCCAAGCCAGGGGGCGGACCTCTGGGGCCAACGTCCTGACTTTC
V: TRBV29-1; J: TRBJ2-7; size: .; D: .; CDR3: CSVGGNYQQYF; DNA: TGCAGCGTTGGAGGGAACTACCAGCAGTACTTC